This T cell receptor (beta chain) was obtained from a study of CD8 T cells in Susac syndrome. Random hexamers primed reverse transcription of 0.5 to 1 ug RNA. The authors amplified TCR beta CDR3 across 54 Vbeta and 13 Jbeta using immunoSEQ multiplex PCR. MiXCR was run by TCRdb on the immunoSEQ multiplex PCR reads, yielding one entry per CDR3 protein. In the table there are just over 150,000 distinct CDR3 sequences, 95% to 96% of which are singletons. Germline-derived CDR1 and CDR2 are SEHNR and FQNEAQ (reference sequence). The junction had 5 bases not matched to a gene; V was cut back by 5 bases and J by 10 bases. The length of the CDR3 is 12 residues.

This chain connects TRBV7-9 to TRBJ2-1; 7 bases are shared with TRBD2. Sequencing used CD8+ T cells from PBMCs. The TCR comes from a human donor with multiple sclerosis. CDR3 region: CASSDSGVEQFF. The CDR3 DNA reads TGTGCCAGCAGCGACAGCGGGGTGGAGCAGTTCTTC. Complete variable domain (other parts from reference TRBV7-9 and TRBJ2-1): DTGVSQNPRHKITKRGQNVTFRCDPISEHNRLYWYRQTLGQGPEFLTYFQNEAQLEKSRLLSDRFSAERPKGSFSTLEIQRTEQGDSAMYLCASSDSGVEQFFGPGTRLTVL.